The source of this TCR beta chain is a study of CD8+CD57+ T cells in acquired aplastic anemia. On the study more broadly: CD4+ cell libraries from healthy donors averaged about 10.8 million reads.

TCR beta VDJ and CDR3 profiles were obtained from a genomic DNA template. TCRdb analysed the reads with MiXCR anew, one entry per CDR3 protein. This sample has about 160,000 distinct CDR3 sequences, with roughly 47% found just once. Sequencing was performed on sorted CD4+, CD8+, or CD8+CD57+ T cells (not recorded which) from PBMCs. The receptor's source is a human donor in good health.

CDR3 sequence (DNA): TGTGCCAGCAGCGTAGAGGCTAGCGGGGGGTTTAGGAATGAGCAGTTCTTC. Amino acids: CASSVEASGGFRNEQFF. The J gene is TRBJ2-1, the V gene TRBV9; TRBD2 matches at 11 bases. J was trimmed by 7 bases and V by 0 bases; bases with no gene match: 9. This CDR3 is 17 amino acids long. Germline loops: CDR1 SGDLS, CDR2 YYNGEE.